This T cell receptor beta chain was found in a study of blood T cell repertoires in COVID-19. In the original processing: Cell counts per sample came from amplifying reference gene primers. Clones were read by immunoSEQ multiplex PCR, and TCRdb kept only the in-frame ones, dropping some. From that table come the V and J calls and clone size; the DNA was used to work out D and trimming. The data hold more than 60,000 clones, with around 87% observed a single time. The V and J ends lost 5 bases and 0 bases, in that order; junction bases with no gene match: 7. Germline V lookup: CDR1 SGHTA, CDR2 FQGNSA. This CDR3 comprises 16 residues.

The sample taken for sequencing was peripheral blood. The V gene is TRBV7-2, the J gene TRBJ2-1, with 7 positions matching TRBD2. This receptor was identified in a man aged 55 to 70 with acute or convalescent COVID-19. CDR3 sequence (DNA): TGTGCCAGCAGCCGCAACGGGGGGAGCTCCTACAATGAGCAGTTCTTC. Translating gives CASSRNGGSSYNEQFF.